This T cell receptor beta chain was sequenced during a study of T cell changes during pregnancy in multiple sclerosis. Repertoires were generated with immunoSEQ multiplex PCR, while TCRdb's copy carries only in-frame clones and drops some. Among about 59,000 clones, about nine tenths were seen once, and the ten largest hold roughly 2.7%. Trimming stripped 6 bases from V and 8 bases from J, with 19 bases between. The CDR3 loop spans 14 amino acids. Germline V lookup: CDR1 MNHEY, CDR2 SMNVEV (reference sequence). The sample consisted of peripheral blood, taken in the second trimester of pregnancy. The origin of this receptor is a female donor in good health, enrolled as a control in a pregnancy study. The chain links TRBV27 to TRBJ1-2; TRBD1 is a possible D gene (5 bases). The CDR3 loop reads CASSGGGPLSGYTF. The CDR3 DNA is TGTGCCAGCAGCGGGGGAGGGCCGCTTTCGGGCTACACCTTC.